This record looks at one T cell receptor beta chain sequence and its context. Its antigen is unidentified. Germline values: CDR1 SGDLS, CDR2 YYNGEE. This CDR3 region has 14 residues. V gave up 0 bases and J gave up 5 bases, with 11 bases separating them. The record originates from a study of cytomegalovirus exposure and HLA in healthy donors. Study-wide results and limits: Among TCR beta chains, those listed as cytomegalovirus-associated numbered over 150. Most CMV-associated TCR beta chains were later found to appear HLA-restricted. A later analysis showed HLA-associated TCR beta chains outstripping equally common others in clonal expansion.

The PCR ran on 60 Vbeta and 13 Jbeta primers. The repertoire was sequenced with immunoSEQ multiplex PCR; TCRdb's copy has only in-frame clones and lacks some. The sample contains more than 130,000 clones, 78% of which appear only once. Material: PBMCs. The V and J genes are TRBV9 and TRBJ2-5; D remains unclear. The receptor's source is a male donor in good health and CMV-seronegative. The CDR3 nucleotides are TGTGCCAGCAGCGTAGATGGCAATTTGGAGACCCAGTACTTC. Translation gives CASSVDGNLETQYF.